One and the same sample provided the 10 T cell receptor beta chains below, sequenced in a study of Ad26.COV2.S vaccination and SARS-CoV-2 variants. Treatment denoted: around 19 received Ad26.COV2.S at low or high dose, single or two shots; about 5 received placebo; per-sample allocation not given. The samples were gathered on day 63 after the first injection of vaccine or placebo. Using immunoSEQ multiplex PCR, the repertoire was profiled, and TCRdb retains in-frame clones only, with some absent. The sample records about 390,000 clones, about nine tenths being singletons. The sample in question was peripheral blood, obtained in a trial of Ad26.COV2.S vaccine versus placebo. Receptors were obtained from a person aged 18-60 years who received the Ad26.COV2.S COVID-19 vaccine or a placebo.

The chain combines TRBV3-1 (or the pseudogene TRBV3-2) with TRBJ2-5; perhaps TRBD2 as D (6 bases). The CDR3 loop spans 17 amino acids. Trimming stripped 0 bases from V and 1 base from J, with 15 bases between. CDR1 LGHDT and CDR2 YNNKEL come from the germline V gene (reference sequence). The CDR3 DNA is TGTGCCAGCAGCCAAGATCTCGTTGCGGGGCCCCAAGAGACCCAGTACTTC. Translation: CASSQDLVAGPQETQYF.

The rearrangement joins TRBV7-2 to TRBJ2-1; 9 nucleotides align to TRBD1. The CDR3 totals 16 residues. Germline assignment: CDR1 SGHTA and CDR2 FQGNSA. J lost 3 bases, V lost 2 bases, and 5 bases had no gene match. DNA for the CDR3: TGTGCCAGCAGCTTAACAGCGGGACAGGGCTACAATGAGCAGTTCTTC. Amino acid sequence: CASSLTAGQGYNEQFF. Complete variable domain (other parts from reference TRBV7-2 and TRBJ2-1): GAGVSQSPSNKVTEKGKDVELRCDPISGHTALYWYRQSLGQGLEFLIYFQGNSAPDKSGLPSDRFSAERTGGSVSTLTIQRTQQEDSAVYLCASSLTAGQGYNEQFFGPGTRLTVL.

The chain recombines TRBV10-3 with TRBJ2-3; D perhaps matches TRBD1 (6 bases). V lost 6 bases and J lost 3, with 13 bases in between. CDR3 length: 14 amino acids. Germline V CDR1 and CDR2: ENHRY, SYGVKD. CDR3 sequence (DNA): TGTGCCATCAGGTCACAGGGTGGAACAGATACGCAGTATTTT. Residues: CAIRSQGGTDTQYF.

This clone was detected only a few times. The chain employs TRBV14 and TRBJ2-1, with 8 bases matching TRBD2. Germline V gives CDR1 SGHDN, CDR2 FVKESK. J was trimmed by 14 bases and V by 2 bases; bases with no gene match: 8. The CDR3 extends over 13 amino acids. CDR3 DNA: TGTGCCAGCAGCCAATCCCCGGGGGGGCTCGAGTTCTTC. It is translated as CASSQSPGGLEFF. The full variable domain, completed using reference TRBV14 and TRBJ2-1, is EAGVTQFPSHSVIEKGQTVTLRCDPISGHDNLYWYRRVMGKEIKFLLHFVKESKQDESGMPNNRFLAERTGGTYSTLKVQPAELEDSGVYFCASSQSPGGLEFFGPGTRLTVL.

The rearrangement uses TRBV7-2 and TRBJ2-3, with 8 nucleotides matching TRBD1. This CDR3 is built from 14 residues. The junction had 5 bases not matched to a gene; V was cut back by 5 bases and J by 4 bases. Germline loops: CDR1 SGHTA, CDR2 FQGNSA. The CDR3 reads CASSPDRAADTQYF. The CDR3 coding sequence is TGTGCCAGCAGCCCGGACAGGGCTGCAGATACGCAGTATTTT.

The rearrangement joins TRBV6-1 to TRBJ2-7, with a possible D match to TRBD2 (6 bases). The CDR3 runs to 14 residues. V lost 3 bases, J lost 0 bases, and 9 bases lay in between. Germline values: CDR1 MNHNS, CDR2 SASEGT. As DNA, the CDR3 is TGTGCCAGCAGTGATTTCGGGGGCTCCTACGAGCAGTACTTC. It yields the protein CASSDFGGSYEQYF.

The chain recombines TRBV6-5 with TRBJ1-6; 7 nucleotides agree with TRBD1. Per the germline V gene, CDR1 is MNHEY and CDR2 is SVGAGI. The CDR3 is 14 amino acids. Trimming cost V 5 bases and J 7 bases; bases outside gene matches: 5. As DNA, the CDR3 is TGTGCCAGCAGTATGACAGGGTCGAATTCACCCCTCCACTTT. The encoded protein is CASSMTGSNSPLHF.

The chain carries TRBV27 and TRBJ1-1, with a tentative D call TRBD1 (5 bases). The CDR3 spans 12 residues. Trimming shortened V by 7 bases and J by 1 base, and 7 bases separated the two germline ends. Germline CDR1 is MNHEY and CDR2 is SMNVEV (reference sequence). CDR3 amino acids: CASIRENTEAFF. CDR3 bases: TGTGCCAGCATCAGGGAGAACACTGAAGCTTTCTTT.

The chain carries TRBV7-2 and TRBJ2-5; D is unresolved. Trimming shortened V by 1 base and J by 5 bases, and 11 bases separated the two germline ends. Germline loops: CDR1 SGHTA, CDR2 FQGNSA. CDR3 size: 14 residues. Written as DNA, the CDR3 is TGTGCCAGCAGCTTAGAAGGGTTTACGGAGACCCAGTACTTC. Translation gives CASSLEGFTETQYF.

The chain uses TRBV5-1 and TRBJ1-5; D is undetermined. The length of the CDR3 is 14 residues. V lost 0 bases and J lost 4, with 8 bases in between. The germline CDR1 and CDR2 sequences are SGHRS and YFSETQ. This CDR3 reads CASSLGQRNQPQHF. The CDR3 DNA is TGCGCCAGCAGCTTGGGCCAGAGAAATCAGCCCCAGCATTTT.